The entry that follows covers one T cell receptor beta chain sequence. Its antigen is currently unknown. Profiling relied on immunoSEQ multiplex PCR, and the TCRdb table lists in-frame clones only, not all of them. The sample shows 160,000 or so clones, 85% to 95% of them seen only once. V was shortened by 0 bases and J by 4 bases, with 10 bases between the two germline ends. CDR3 length equals 14 residues. Germline CDR1 and CDR2: MNHEY and SMNVEV (reference sequence). The data were taken from a study of T cell responses to AZD1222 COVID-19 vaccine. Whole-study findings and limits: The number of AZD1222 recipients seropositive at baseline was only five to seven.

Analyses pooled second doses at about 4 or about 12 weeks. The chain couples TRBV27 to TRBJ2-7; unclear D gene. The receptor was derived from an adult who received the AZD1222 COVID-19 vaccine. Here the sequenced sample was peripheral blood, taken 28 days after the second AZD1222 dose. DNA for the CDR3: TGTGCCAGCAGTTTATCCCTCGGTGGTTACGAGCAGTACTTC. It translates to CASSLSLGGYEQYF.